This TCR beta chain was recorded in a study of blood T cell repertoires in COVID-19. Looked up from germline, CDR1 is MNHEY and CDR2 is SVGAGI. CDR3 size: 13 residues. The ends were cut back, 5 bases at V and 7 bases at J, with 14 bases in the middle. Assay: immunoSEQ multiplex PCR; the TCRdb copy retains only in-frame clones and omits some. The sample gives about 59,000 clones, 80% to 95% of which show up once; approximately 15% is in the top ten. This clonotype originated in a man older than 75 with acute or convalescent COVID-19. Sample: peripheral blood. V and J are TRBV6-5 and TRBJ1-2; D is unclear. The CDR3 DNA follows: TGTGCCAGCAGTACAAGGGAGGGTCTTGGCTACACCTTC. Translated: CASSTREGLGYTF.